This T cell receptor beta chain was captured in a study of T cells in Graves' hyperthyroidism and ophthalmopathy. This CDR3 has 18 amino acids. Germline CDR1 DFQATT, CDR2 SNEGSKA (reference sequence). V shed 4 bases and J 0 bases; nucleotides not matched to a gene: 9. Amplification of TCR beta CDR3 regions used RNA as the template. The primer set for the first-round RT-PCR of the TCR CDR3 was HTBI. TCRdb itself ran the multiplex PCR reads through MiXCR, one entry per CDR3 protein. The sample holds some 370,000 distinct CDR3 sequences, about 15% seen once. This clonotype was counted many times. Its antigen remains unknown. General study points: Most thyroid clonotypes that were expanded above 0.001 also turned up in blood.

Sequencing used blood. The receptor was derived from a woman aged 25 to 39 with Graves' hyperthyroidism that later progressed to Graves' ophthalmopathy. This chain connects TRBV20-1 to TRBJ2-1; 13 positions agree with TRBD2. The CDR3 loop reads CSAMLLAGGRSSYNEQFF. CDR3 DNA: TGCAGTGCTATGCTACTAGCGGGAGGGCGGAGCTCCTACAATGAGCAGTTCTTC.